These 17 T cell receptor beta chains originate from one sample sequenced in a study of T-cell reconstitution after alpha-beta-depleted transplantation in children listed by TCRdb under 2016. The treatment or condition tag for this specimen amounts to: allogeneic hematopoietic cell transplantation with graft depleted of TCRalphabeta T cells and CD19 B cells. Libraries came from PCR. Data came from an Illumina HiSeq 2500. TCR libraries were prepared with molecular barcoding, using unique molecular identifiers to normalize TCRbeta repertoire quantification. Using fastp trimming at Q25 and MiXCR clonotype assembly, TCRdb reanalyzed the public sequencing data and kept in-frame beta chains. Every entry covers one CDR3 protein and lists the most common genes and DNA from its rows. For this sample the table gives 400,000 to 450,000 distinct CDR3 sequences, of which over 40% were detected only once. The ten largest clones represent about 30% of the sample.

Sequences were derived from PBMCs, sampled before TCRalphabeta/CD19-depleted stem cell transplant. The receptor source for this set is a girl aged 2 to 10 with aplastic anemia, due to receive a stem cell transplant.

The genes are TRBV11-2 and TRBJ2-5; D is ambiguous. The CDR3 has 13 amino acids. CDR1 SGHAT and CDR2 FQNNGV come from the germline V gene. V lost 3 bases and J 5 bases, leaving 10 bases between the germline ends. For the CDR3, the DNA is TGTGCCAGCAGCTTTCAAGCTCCGGAGACCCAGTACTTC. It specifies CASSFQAPETQYF.

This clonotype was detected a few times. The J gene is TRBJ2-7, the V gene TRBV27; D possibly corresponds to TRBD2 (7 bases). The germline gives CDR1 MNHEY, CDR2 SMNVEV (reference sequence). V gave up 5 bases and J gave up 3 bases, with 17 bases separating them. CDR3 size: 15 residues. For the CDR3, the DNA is TGTGCCAGCAGTATCCTAGGGGGGGCCCTCTACGAGCAGTACTTC. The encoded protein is CASSILGGALYEQYF.

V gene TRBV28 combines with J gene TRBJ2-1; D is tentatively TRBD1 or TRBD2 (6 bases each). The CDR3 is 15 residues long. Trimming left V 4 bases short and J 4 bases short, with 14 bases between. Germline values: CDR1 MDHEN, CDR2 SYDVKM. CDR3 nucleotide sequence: TGTGCCAGCAGTTGGGCGGGACACCTTTACAATGAGCAGTTCTTC. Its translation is CASSWAGHLYNEQFF.

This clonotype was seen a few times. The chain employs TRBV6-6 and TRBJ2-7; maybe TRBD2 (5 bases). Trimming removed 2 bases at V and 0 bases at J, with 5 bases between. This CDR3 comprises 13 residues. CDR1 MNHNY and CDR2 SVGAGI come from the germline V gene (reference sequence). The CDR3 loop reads CASSYTSSYEQYF. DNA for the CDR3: TGTGCCAGCAGTTACACTAGCTCCTACGAGCAGTACTTC.

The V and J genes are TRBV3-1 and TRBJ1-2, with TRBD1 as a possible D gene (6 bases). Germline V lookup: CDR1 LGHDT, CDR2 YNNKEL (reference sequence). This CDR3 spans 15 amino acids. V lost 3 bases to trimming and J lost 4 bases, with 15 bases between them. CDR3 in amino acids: CASSHEGGVSYGYTF. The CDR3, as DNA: TGTGCCAGCAGCCACGAGGGGGGGGTAAGCTATGGCTACACCTTC.

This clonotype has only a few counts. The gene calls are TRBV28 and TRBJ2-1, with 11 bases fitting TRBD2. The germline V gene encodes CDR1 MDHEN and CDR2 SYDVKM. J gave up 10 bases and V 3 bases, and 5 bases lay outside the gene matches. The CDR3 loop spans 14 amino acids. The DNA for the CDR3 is TGTGCCAGCAGTTTGGTACTAGCGGGAGTCGAGCAGTTCTTC. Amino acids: CASSLVLAGVEQFF.

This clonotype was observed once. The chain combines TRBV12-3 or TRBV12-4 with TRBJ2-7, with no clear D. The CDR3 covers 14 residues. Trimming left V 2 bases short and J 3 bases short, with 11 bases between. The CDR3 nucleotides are TGTGCCAGCAGTTTACTAAGGGATGTCTACGAGCAGTACTTC. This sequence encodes CASSLLRDVYEQYF.

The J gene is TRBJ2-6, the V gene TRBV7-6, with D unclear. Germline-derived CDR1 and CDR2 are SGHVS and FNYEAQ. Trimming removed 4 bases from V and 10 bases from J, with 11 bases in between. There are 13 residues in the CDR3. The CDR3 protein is CASSSAVGNVLTF. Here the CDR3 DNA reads TGTGCCAGCAGCTCGGCGGTCGGAAACGTCCTGACTTTC. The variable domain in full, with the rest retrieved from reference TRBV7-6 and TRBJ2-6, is GAGVSQSPRYKVTKRGQDVALRCDPISGHVSLYWYRQALGQGPEFLTYFNYEAQQDKSGLPNDRFSAERPEGSISTLTIQRTEQRDSAMYRCASSSAVGNVLTFGAGSRLTVL.

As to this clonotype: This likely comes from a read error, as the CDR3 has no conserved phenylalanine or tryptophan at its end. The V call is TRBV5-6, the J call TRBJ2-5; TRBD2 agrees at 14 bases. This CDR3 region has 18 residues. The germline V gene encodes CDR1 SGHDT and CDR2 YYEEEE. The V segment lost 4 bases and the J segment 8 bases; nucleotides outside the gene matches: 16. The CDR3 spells CASSPGTSGSSFGETQYI. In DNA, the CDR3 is TGTGCCAGCAGCCCGGGGACTAGCGGGAGTTCTTTCGGAGAAACCCAGTACATC.

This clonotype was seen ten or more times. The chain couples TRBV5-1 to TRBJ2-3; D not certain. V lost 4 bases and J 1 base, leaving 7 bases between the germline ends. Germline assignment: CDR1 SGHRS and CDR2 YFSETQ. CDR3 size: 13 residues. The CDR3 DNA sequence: TGCGCCAGCAGCGGGTCGGGCACAGATACGCAGTATTTT. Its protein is CASSGSGTDTQYF.

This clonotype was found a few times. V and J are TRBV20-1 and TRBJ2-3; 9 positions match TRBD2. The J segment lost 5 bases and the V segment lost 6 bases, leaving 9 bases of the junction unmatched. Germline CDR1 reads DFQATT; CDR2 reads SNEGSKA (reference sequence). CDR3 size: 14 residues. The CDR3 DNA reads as TGCAGTGCAGTAGCGGGAGAGGTTGGAGATACGCAGTATTTT. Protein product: CSAVAGEVGDTQYF.

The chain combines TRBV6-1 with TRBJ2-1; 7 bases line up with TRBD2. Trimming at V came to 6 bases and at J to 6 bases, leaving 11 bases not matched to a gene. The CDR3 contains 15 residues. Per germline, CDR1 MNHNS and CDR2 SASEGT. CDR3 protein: CASSGRGRGSNEQFF. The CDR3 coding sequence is TGTGCCAGCAGCGGGCGGGGGAGAGGGAGCAATGAGCAGTTCTTC.

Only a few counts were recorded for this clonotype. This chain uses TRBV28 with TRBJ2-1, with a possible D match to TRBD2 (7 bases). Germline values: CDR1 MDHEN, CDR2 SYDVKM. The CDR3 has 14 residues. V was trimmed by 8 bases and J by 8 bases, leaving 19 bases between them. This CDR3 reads CASVGGAYGDEQFF. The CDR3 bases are TGTGCCAGCGTGGGGGGGGCTTATGGGGATGAGCAGTTCTTC.

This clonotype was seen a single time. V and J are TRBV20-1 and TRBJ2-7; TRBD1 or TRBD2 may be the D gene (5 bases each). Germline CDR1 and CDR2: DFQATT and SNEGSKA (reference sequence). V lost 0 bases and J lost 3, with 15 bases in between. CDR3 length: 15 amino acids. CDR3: CSARDRVGVIYEQYF. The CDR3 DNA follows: TGCAGTGCTAGAGATCGCGTGGGGGTGATCTACGAGCAGTACTTC.

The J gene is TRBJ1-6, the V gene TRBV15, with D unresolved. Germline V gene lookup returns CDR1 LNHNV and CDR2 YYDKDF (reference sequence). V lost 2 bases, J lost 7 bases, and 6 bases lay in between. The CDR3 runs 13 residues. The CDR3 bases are TGTGCCACCAGCAGACAGACCAATTCACCCCTCCACTTT. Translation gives CATSRQTNSPLHF.

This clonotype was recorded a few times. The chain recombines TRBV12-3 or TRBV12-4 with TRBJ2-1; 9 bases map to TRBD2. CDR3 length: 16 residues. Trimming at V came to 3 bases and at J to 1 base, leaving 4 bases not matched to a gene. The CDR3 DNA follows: TGTGCCAGCAGTTTGACCCTAGCGGGATCCTACAATGAGCAGTTCTTC. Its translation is CASSLTLAGSYNEQFF.

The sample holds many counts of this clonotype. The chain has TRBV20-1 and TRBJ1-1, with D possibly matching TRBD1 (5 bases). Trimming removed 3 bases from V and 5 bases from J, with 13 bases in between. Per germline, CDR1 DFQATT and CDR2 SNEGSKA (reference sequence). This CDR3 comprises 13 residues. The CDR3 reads CSARSGIRTEAFF. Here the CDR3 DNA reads TGCAGTGCTAGGTCAGGGATTCGGACTGAAGCTTTCTTT.